This T cell receptor beta chain came from a study of blood T cell repertoires in COVID-19. At the level of the study: Sample material is recorded as cDNA or gDNA derived from T cells, B-cell-depleted T cells, or PBMCs.

Germline lookup yields CDR1 SGDLS and CDR2 YYNGEE. The CDR3 length is 16 residues. Trimming shortened V by 1 base and J by 0 bases, and 10 bases separated the two germline ends. This table comes from immunoSEQ multiplex PCR, and its TCRdb copy is limited to in-frame clones, with some not included. The sample has around 300,000 clones, around 88% seen once. Sequencing was performed on peripheral blood. This sequence was found in a woman aged 25 to 39 with COVID-19, enrolled during active disease. The chain is built from TRBV9 and TRBJ2-2, with D unresolved. The CDR3 sequence: CASSVNASPNTGELFF. The DNA of the CDR3 is TGTGCCAGCAGCGTAAATGCCAGTCCGAACACCGGGGAGCTGTTTTTT.